Given below is one TCR beta chain in context. Method: immunoSEQ multiplex PCR; TCRdb's copy keeps in-frame clones and lacks some. This repertoire shows fewer than 45,000 clones, 70% to 85% found once; its top ten account for 30% to 35%. This record belongs to a study of blood T cell repertoires in COVID-19. CDR3 length: 15 residues. J gave up 0 bases and V 10 bases, and 11 bases lay outside the gene matches. Germline lookup yields CDR1 ENHRY and CDR2 SYGVKD. Sequencing was performed on peripheral blood. The chain carries TRBV10-3 and TRBJ1-2; 7 positions agree with TRBD1. This receptor was taken from a woman aged 80 or over with acute or convalescent COVID-19. The CDR3 reads CATGTTGTSNYGYTF. CDR3 DNA sequence: TGTGCCACCGGCACGACAGGGACGTCTAACTATGGCTACACCTTC.